A selection of T cell receptor beta chains follows, all from one sample in a study of blood T cells in healthy people across ages. Via MiXCR, TCRdb re-called the 5' RACE reads, giving one row per CDR3 protein. The sample includes roughly 860,000 distinct CDR3 sequences, approximately 59% of them seen just once. The sample comprised blood. These receptors were collected from a man between 25 and 39 years old in good health. The conserved cysteine and the conserved F or W are not part of the CDR3 here. D genes are given only for firm matches.

j_call d_call cdr3_length v_call cdr3_aa
TRBJ2-5 TRBD1 14 TRBV4-3 ASSRVGQGMRDEQY
TRBJ2-1 - 12 TRBV20-1 SANPARYYNEQF
TRBJ2-1 TRBD2 17 TRBV5-1 ASSPTGLAGASSYNEQF
TRBJ2-7 - 12 TRBV7-9 ASSGSGISYEQY
TRBJ1-2 - 11 TRBV28 ASSRVQNYGYT
TRBJ2-2 TRBD2 12 TRBV20-1 SASSGGATGELF
TRBJ1-1 TRBD1 14 TRBV7-6 ASSLAGGTAHTEAF
TRBJ2-1 - 8 TRBV6-2/TRBV6-3 AISLDEQF
TRBJ1-5 - 14 TRBV15 ATSRAHRETNQPQH
TRBJ2-3 - 11 TRBV29-1 SVEGTAQDTQY
TRBJ2-3 TRBD1 12 TRBV10-3 AISESTGEDTQY
TRBJ1-1 - 19 TRBV12-3/TRBV12-4 ASSFRSFRGLGAPLNTEAF
TRBJ1-5 - 11 TRBV7-2 ASSLLERQPQH
TRBJ2-5 - 11 TRBV13 ASSLRGPMTQY
TRBJ2-3 - 9 TRBV16 ASSDDGTQY
TRBJ2-5 TRBD1 12 TRBV12-3/TRBV12-4 ASRRDSLQETQY
- TRBD1 12 TRBV6-5 ASRSGTGVYEQY
TRBJ2-1 - 14 TRBV12-3/TRBV12-4 ASSLRDSYSYNEQF
- - 14 TRBV2 ASSEARASSYNEQY
TRBJ2-4 - 9 TRBV14 ASSLGDIQY
- - 9 TRBV20-1 SALRTYEQY
TRBJ2-2 TRBD2 14 TRBV6-5 ASSYGRGGPSGELF
TRBJ1-2 - 11 TRBV4-3 ASSQERGSGYT
- TRBD1 13 TRBV6-5 ASSPGTGVRETQY
TRBJ1-2 TRBD1 13 TRBV7-2 ASSFPTGQFYGYT
TRBJ1-4 - 14 TRBV5-1 ASSSIDGSTNEKLF
- - 12 TRBV27 ASSPWGHGDIQY
TRBJ2-3 - 11 TRBV6-5 ASSYGLADTQY
TRBJ2-7 TRBD2 10 TRBV29-1 SVDLAGHEQY